This T cell receptor beta chain was recorded in a study of cytomegalovirus exposure and HLA in healthy donors. The CDR3 has 15 amino acids. The V gene end was trimmed by 6 bases and the J gene end by 5 bases; junction bases not matched to a gene: 13. Study results and caveats: At a 0.05 false discovery rate, a later analysis found 16,951 TCR beta sequences to be associated with HLA alleles. One later analysis reportedly identified an Asian-associated ancestry cluster that showed fewer N-insertions than the approximately 700-donor mean. Several of the most significant clusters appeared, in a later analysis, to be linked to common viral pathogens.

As concerns this clone: Its antigen is not known.

PCR involved 60 Vbeta and 13 Jbeta primers. Assay used: immunoSEQ multiplex PCR; TCRdb lists only in-frame clones, some missing. The repertoire holds about 140,000 clones, with 70% to 80% as singletons. The rearrangement joins TRBV23-1 to TRBJ2-7, with 7 bases lining up with TRBD2. TRBV23-1 is assigned to the ORF class and has an uncertain function. Sequencing was performed on PBMCs. The TCR comes from a woman aged 40 to 50 in good health and CMV-seronegative. The CDR3 sequence is CASRPSGAGVDEQYF. The CDR3 DNA follows: TGCGCCAGCAGACCCTCTGGGGCGGGAGTAGACGAGCAGTACTTC.